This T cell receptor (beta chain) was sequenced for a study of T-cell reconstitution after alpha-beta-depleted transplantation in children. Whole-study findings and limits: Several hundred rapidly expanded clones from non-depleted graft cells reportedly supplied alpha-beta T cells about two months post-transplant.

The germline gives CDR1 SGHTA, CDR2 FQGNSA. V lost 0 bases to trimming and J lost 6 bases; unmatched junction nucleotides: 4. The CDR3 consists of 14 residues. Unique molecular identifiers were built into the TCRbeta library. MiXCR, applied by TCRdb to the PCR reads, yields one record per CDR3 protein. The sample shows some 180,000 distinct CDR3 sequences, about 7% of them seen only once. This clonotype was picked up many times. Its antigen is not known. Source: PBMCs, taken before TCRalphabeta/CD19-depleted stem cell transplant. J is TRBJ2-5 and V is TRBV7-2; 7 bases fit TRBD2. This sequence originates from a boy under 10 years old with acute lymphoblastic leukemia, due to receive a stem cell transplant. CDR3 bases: TGTGCCAGCAGCTTAGCGGGAGGGCCGAAGACCCAGTACTTC. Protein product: CASSLAGGPKTQYF.